The next 18 T cell receptor beta chains were all read from a single sample in a study of cytomegalovirus exposure and HLA in healthy donors listed by TCRdb under 2017. Library creation used the immunoSEQ multiplex PCR assay. For the multiplex PCR, a mixture combining 60 forward primers for TCR Vbeta segments and 13 reverse primers for TCR Jbeta segments was used. TCRdb stores this immuneACCESS table with in-frame sequences only. Part of the clones is absent; in the studies checked, under half of the shortfall reflects unresolved V genes, and no reason is known for the rest. In all, the sample holds fewer than 200,000 clones, and approximately 77% of those were seen once. The top ten clones comprise roughly 7.5% of the sample. Specimen: PBMCs. These receptors originate from a male donor in good health and CMV-seropositive.

The chain is built from TRBV6-1 and TRBJ2-1, with D possibly TRBD2 on 5 matching bases. V lost 7 bases, J lost 9 bases, and 16 bases lay in between. The CDR3 has 13 residues. The V gene's germline CDR1 is MNHNS and CDR2 SASEGT. The CDR3: CASNTDRGGEQFF. The CDR3 nucleotides read TGTGCCAGCAACACCGATCGGGGTGGTGAGCAGTTCTTC.

In this sample, this clone turned up a few times. The genes are TRBV5-6 and TRBJ1-2; D ambiguous. This CDR3 contains 14 residues. Germline CDR1 SGHDT, CDR2 YYEEEE. V lost 6 bases, J lost 7 bases, and 19 bases lay in between. This chain's CDR3 is CASTRPLREVGYTF. The CDR3 nucleotides read TGTGCCAGCACCCGACCGCTTCGGGAGGTTGGCTACACCTTC. The variable domain in full, with the rest retrieved from reference TRBV5-6 and TRBJ1-2, is DAGVTQSPTHLIKTRGQQVTLRCSPKSGHDTVSWYQQALGQGPQFIFQYYEEEERQRGNFPDRFSGHQFPNYSSELNVNALLLGDSALYLCASTRPLREVGYTFGSGTRLTVV.

The rearrangement links TRBV6-1 to TRBJ1-3, with D tentatively TRBD1 (5 bases). The length of the CDR3 is 14 residues. The germline CDR1 and CDR2 sequences are MNHNS and SASEGT. V shed 8 bases and J shed 4 bases, with 15 bases lying between them. The CDR3 nucleotides are TGTGCCAGCCATTTACGGGGGTCCGGAAACACCATATATTTT. This codes for CASHLRGSGNTIYF.

The chain employs TRBV6-5 and TRBJ2-5; TRBD2 aligns across 9 bases. This CDR3 is 16 amino acids long. The germline V gene has CDR1 MNHEY and CDR2 SVGAGI. The V segment lost 1 base and the J segment 7 bases; nucleotides outside the gene matches: 10. The CDR3 nucleotides read TGTGCCAGCAGTTACTATGGCGGGGGGGGTGATGGGACCCAGTACTTC. It encodes CASSYYGGGGDGTQYF.

CDR3 DNA sequence: TGTGCCAGCAGTGGGACTTGGCGGGAGACCCAGTACTTC. Its translation is CASSGTWRETQYF. This chain joins TRBV6-1 and TRBJ2-5; maybe TRBD2 (5 bases). CDR1 is MNHNS, CDR2 SASEGT, per germline. Trimming removed 4 bases from V and 5 bases from J, with 11 bases in between. CDR3 length: 13 amino acids.

The chain has TRBV12-2 and TRBJ2-5; the table's TRBD2 call for D was not verified on the DNA. TRBV12-2 is a pseudogene. The CDR3 is 17 residues long. Here the CDR3 reads CASRLGRMTPPQETQYF. The CDR3 coding sequence is TGTGCAAGTCGCTTAGGCCGAATGACTCCGCCTCAAGAGACCCAGTACTTC.

The sample holds a few counts of this clone. The rearrangement joins TRBV2 to TRBJ2-1; TRBD2 is a possible D gene (7 bases). The ends were cut back, 10 bases at V and 9 bases at J, with 13 bases in the middle. The CDR3 is made up of 11 amino acids. Germline CDR1 and CDR2: SNHLY and FYNNEI. CDR3 amino acids: CATAGAREQFF. The CDR3 nucleotides are TGTGCCACCGCGGGGGCGCGTGAGCAGTTCTTC.

The genes are TRBV19 and TRBJ2-1; TRBD2 aligns across 7 bases. Per germline, CDR1 LNHDA and CDR2 SQIVND (reference sequence). V lost 1 base to trimming and J lost 4 bases; unmatched junction nucleotides: 4. This CDR3 contains 15 residues. CDR3: CASSIASGDYNEQFF. The CDR3 coding sequence is TGTGCCAGTAGTATAGCCAGCGGGGATTACAATGAGCAGTTCTTC.

The V and J genes are TRBV2 and TRBJ2-7; tentative D call: TRBD1 (5 bases). CDR3 length: 13 residues. Trimming pared 7 bases from V and 12 bases from J, leaving 22 bases between. Germline V CDR1 and CDR2: SNHLY, FYNNEI. This chain's CDR3 is CASTPAGLSSLYF. CDR3 nucleotide sequence: TGTGCCAGCACCCCGGCAGGGTTAAGTTCATTGTACTTC.

The CDR3 sequence is CASGTGGSAGELFF. The CDR3, as DNA: TGTGCCAGCGGGACAGGGGGGAGCGCCGGGGAGCTGTTTTTT. The chain is built from TRBV13 and TRBJ2-2; 11 nucleotides agree with TRBD1. Losses at the gene ends were 8 bases for V and 6 bases for J; bases not matched to a gene: 5. Germline lookup yields CDR1 PRHDT and CDR2 FYEKMQ (reference sequence). This CDR3 is built from 14 residues. Full variable domain (outside the CDR3, taken from reference TRBV13 and TRBJ2-2): AAGVIQSPRHLIKEKRETATLKCYPIPRHDTVYWYQQGPGQDPQFLISFYEKMQSDKGSIPDRFSAQQFSDYHSELNMSSLELGDSALYFCASGTGGSAGELFFGEGSRLTVL.

The V gene is TRBV6-5, the J gene TRBJ1-2; 11 bases match TRBD1. The CDR3 is 13 amino acids. The V segment lost 10 bases and the J segment 7 bases; nucleotides outside the gene matches: 8. The germline V gene encodes CDR1 MNHEY and CDR2 SVGAGI. The CDR3 loop is CATWDRGGFGYTF. The DNA for the CDR3 is TGTGCCACCTGGGACAGGGGGGGATTTGGCTACACCTTC.

The rearrangement links TRBV11-2 to TRBJ2-4, with D possibly being TRBD1 (7 bases). Germline values: CDR1 SGHAT, CDR2 FQNNGV. The V end lost 5 bases, the J end lost 3 bases, and 14 bases lay between the germline ends. CDR3 size: 15 residues. For the CDR3, the DNA is TGTGCCAGCAGCCTGGAGGGGGCCGTCAAAAACATTCAGTACTTC. Amino acid sequence: CASSLEGAVKNIQYF.

This chain links TRBV14 with TRBJ2-3; 13 nucleotides align to TRBD2. Trimming cost V 0 bases and J 1 base; bases outside gene matches: 1. Germline V gene sequence: CDR1 SGHDN, CDR2 FVKESK. The CDR3 extends over 17 amino acids. CDR3: CASSQEGLAGGTDTQYF. In DNA, the CDR3 is TGTGCCAGCAGCCAAGAAGGACTAGCGGGGGGCACAGATACGCAGTATTTT.

Details on this clone: A read error may produce the germline difference seen at one junction end. V and J are TRBV5-1 and TRBJ1-2; tentatively, D is TRBD1 (6 bases). This CDR3 is built from 12 residues. Germline V gives CDR1 SGHRS, CDR2 YFSETQ. CDR3 protein: CASSPRGQGPLF. The CDR3 DNA sequence: TGCGCCAGCAGCCCCCGTGGGCAGGGGCCCCTCTTC.

Turning to this clone: At one of its ends the junction is not consistent with the germline gene, which may arise from a read error. This chain connects TRBV7-7 to TRBJ2-1, with 10 nucleotides matching TRBD1. CDR1 SSHAT and CDR2 FNYEAQ come from the germline V gene (reference sequence). The CDR3 length is 15 residues. The CDR3, as DNA: TGTGCTAGCAGCTTAGCCGGGACAGGGGTTGATGAGCAGTTCTTC. Residues: CASSLAGTGVDEQFF.

This clone was recorded a few times. The genes are TRBV7-2 and TRBJ2-1; TRBD2 aligns across 13 bases. The CDR3 loop spans 16 amino acids. Germline V gives CDR1 SGHTA, CDR2 FQGNSA. V lost 5 bases, J lost 3 bases, and 4 bases stayed unmatched. The CDR3, as DNA: TGTGCCAGCAGCCCCCGACTAGCGGGGGGCTACAATGAGCAGTTCTTC. Its translation: CASSPRLAGGYNEQFF.

V gene TRBV2 combines with J gene TRBJ2-5; 7 nucleotides align to TRBD2. The germline gives CDR1 SNHLY, CDR2 FYNNEI. The V and J ends lost 6 bases and 4 bases, in that order; junction bases with no gene match: 14. CDR3 length: 16 residues. The CDR3 loop reads CASSLRTSSSAETQYF. The CDR3 DNA reads TGTGCCAGCAGCCTACGGACTAGTTCTTCCGCAGAGACCCAGTACTTC.

This sequence joins TRBV6-5 and TRBJ2-1, with a weak D call TRBD2 (5 bases). CDR1 and CDR2 (germline): MNHEY, SVGAGI. CDR3 length equals 14 residues. V was pared by 2 bases and J by 3 bases, with 8 bases between. CDR3 region: CASSYTRDYNEQFF. In DNA, the CDR3 is TGTGCCAGCAGTTACACTCGGGACTACAATGAGCAGTTCTTC.